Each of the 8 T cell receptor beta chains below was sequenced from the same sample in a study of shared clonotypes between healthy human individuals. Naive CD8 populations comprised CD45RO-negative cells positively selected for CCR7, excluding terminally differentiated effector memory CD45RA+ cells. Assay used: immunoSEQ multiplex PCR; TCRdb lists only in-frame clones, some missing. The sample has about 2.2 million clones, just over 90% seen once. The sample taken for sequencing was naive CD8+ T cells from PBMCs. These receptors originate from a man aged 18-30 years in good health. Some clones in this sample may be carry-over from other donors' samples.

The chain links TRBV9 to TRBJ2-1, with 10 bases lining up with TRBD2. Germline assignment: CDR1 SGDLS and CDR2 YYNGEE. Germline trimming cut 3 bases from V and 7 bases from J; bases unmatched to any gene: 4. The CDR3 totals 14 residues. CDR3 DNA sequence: TGTGCCAGCAGCGAGCCTAGCGGGAGAAATGAGCAGTTCTTC. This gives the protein CASSEPSGRNEQFF. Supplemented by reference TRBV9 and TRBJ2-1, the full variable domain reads DSGVTQTPKHLITATGQRVTLRCSPRSGDLSVYWYQQSLDQGLQFLIQYYNGEERAKGNILERFSAQQFPDLHSELNLSSLELGDSALYFCASSEPSGRNEQFFGPGTRLTVL.

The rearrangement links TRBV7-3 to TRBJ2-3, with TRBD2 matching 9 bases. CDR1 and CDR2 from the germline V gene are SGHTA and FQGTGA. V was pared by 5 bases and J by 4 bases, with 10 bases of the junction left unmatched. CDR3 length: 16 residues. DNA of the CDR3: TGTGCCAGCAGCCCTAGTGGGACTAGCCCCCCAGATACGCAGTATTTT. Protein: CASSPSGTSPPDTQYF.

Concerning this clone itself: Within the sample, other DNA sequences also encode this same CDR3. The chain's CDR3 is CASSSGTSASYEQYF. DNA of the CDR3: TGTGCCAGCAGCTCCGGGACTAGCGCATCCTACGAGCAGTACTTC. V and J are TRBV7-9 and TRBJ2-7; 10 nucleotides align to TRBD2. Germline CDR1 reads SEHNR; CDR2 reads FQNEAQ (reference sequence). V gave up 4 bases and J gave up 1 base; unmatched junction bases: 4. The CDR3 extends over 15 amino acids. Looking up the rest from reference TRBV7-9 and TRBJ2-7 gives the full variable domain: DTGVSQNPRHKITKRGQNVTFRCDPISEHNRLYWYRQTLGQGPEFLTYFQNEAQLEKSRLLSDRFSAERPKGSFSTLEIQRTEQGDSAMYLCASSSGTSASYEQYFGPGTRLTVT.

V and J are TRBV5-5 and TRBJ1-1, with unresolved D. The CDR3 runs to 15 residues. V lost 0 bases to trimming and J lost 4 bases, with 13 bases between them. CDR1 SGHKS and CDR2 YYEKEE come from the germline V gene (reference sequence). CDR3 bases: TGTGCCAGCAGCTTGGCCGCAGCCAGGCTCACTGAAGCTTTCTTT. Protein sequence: CASSLAAARLTEAFF.

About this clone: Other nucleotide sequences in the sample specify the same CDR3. CDR3 loop: CASSYRDRGSYEQYF. As DNA, the CDR3 is TGTGCCAGCAGCTACCGGGACAGGGGTTCCTACGAGCAGTACTTC. The V call is TRBV7-9, the J call TRBJ2-7; 10 bases agree with TRBD1. CDR1 is SEHNR, CDR2 FQNEAQ, per germline (reference sequence). V gave up 4 bases and J gave up 1 base; unmatched junction bases: 4. This CDR3 is 15 amino acids long. Drawing the rest from reference TRBV7-9 and TRBJ2-7, the complete variable domain is DTGVSQNPRHKITKRGQNVTFRCDPISEHNRLYWYRQTLGQGPEFLTYFQNEAQLEKSRLLSDRFSAERPKGSFSTLEIQRTEQGDSAMYLCASSYRDRGSYEQYFGPGTRLTVT.

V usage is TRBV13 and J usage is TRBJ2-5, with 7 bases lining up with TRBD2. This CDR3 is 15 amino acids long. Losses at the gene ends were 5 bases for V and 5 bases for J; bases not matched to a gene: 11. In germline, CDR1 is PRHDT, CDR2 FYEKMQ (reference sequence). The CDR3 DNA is TGTGCCAGCAGCCCGGGGGGTTCGATGGAGGAGACCCAGTACTTC. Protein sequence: CASSPGGSMEETQYF.

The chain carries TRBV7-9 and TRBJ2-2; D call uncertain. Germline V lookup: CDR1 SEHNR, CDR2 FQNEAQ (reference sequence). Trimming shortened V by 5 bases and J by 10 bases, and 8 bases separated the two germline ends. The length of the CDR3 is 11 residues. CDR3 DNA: TGTGCCAGCAGCCCGGTCTTGGAGCTGTTTTTT. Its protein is CASSPVLELFF.

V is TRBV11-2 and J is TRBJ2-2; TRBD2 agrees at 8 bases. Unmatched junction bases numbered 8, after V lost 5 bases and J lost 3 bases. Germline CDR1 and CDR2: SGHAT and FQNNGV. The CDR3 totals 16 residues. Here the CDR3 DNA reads TGTGCCAGCAGCCCTCCCCGGGAGGGTCACACCGGGGAGCTGTTTTTT. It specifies CASSPPREGHTGELFF. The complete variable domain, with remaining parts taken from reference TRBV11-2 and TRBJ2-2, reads EAGVAQSPRYKIIEKRQSVAFWCNPISGHATLYWYQQILGQGPKLLIQFQNNGVVDDSQLPKDRFSAERLKGVDSTLKIQPAKLEDSAVYLCASSPPREGHTGELFFGEGSRLTVL.